The present TCR beta chain was sequenced within a study of T cell responses to AZD1222 COVID-19 vaccine. Overall study results and limits: Baseline antibody screening turned up just a handful of seropositive AZD1222 recipients. Among the donors, most were white British and more were female, and clonal diversity was possibly underestimated. Repertoires were obtained only post-peak T cell response.

Trimming removed 0 bases from V and 1 base from J; junction bases left unmatched: 2. The CDR3 is made up of 16 amino acids. Germline CDR1 and CDR2: ENHRY and SYGVKD. Only in-frame clones appear in the TCRdb table, and some are missing; sequencing was by immunoSEQ multiplex PCR. The sample includes about 100,000 clones, about nine tenths of them seen just once. Comment on this clone: The antigen remains undetermined.

The chain carries TRBV10-3 and TRBJ2-7, with 11 nucleotides matching TRBD2. The clonotype comes from an adult in good health. The sample in question was peripheral blood, obtained on day 0 of AZD1222 vaccination. The CDR3 here is CAISESLAGVSYEQYF. The CDR3, as DNA: TGTGCCATCAGTGAGTCACTAGCGGGAGTTTCCTACGAGCAGTACTTC.